The 15 T cell receptor beta chains below were found in one sample sequenced in a study of cytomegalovirus exposure and HLA in healthy donors. With 60 Vbeta and 13 Jbeta primers, the PCR was carried out. The repertoire was sequenced with immunoSEQ multiplex PCR; TCRdb's copy has only in-frame clones and lacks some. The data contain about 190,000 clones, around 90% of them singletons. Specimen: PBMCs. Source of these receptors: a woman aged 18 to 35 in good health and CMV-seronegative.

This sequence joins TRBV19 and TRBJ1-2; 9 bases fit TRBD1. Germline V gene data show CDR1 as LNHDA and CDR2 as SQIVND (reference sequence). J lost 6 bases, V lost 5 bases, and 10 bases had no gene match. The CDR3 has 15 residues. The CDR3 coding sequence is TGTGCCAGTAGTTCCTGGGACAGGGTCAGGCATGGCTACACCTTC. Its protein is CASSSWDRVRHGYTF. Based on the CDR3 plus reference TRBV19 and TRBJ1-2, the full variable domain is DGGITQSPKYLFRKEGQNVTLSCEQNLNHDAMYWYRQDPGQGLRLIYYSQIVNDFQKGDIAEGYSVSREKKESFPLTVTSAQKNPTAFYLCASSSWDRVRHGYTFGSGTRLTVV.

This chain connects TRBV5-8 to TRBJ1-5; 7 nucleotides line up with TRBD1. V lost 3 bases, J lost 2 bases, and 8 bases stayed unmatched. This CDR3 is 16 amino acids long. Germline CDR1 and CDR2: SGHTS and YDEGEE. The CDR3 DNA follows: TGTGCCAGCAGCTGGGGGACAGCCTTTGGCAATCAGCCCCAGCATTTT. Translating gives CASSWGTAFGNQPQHF.

The chain uses TRBV5-1 and TRBJ1-1; a possible D gene is TRBD1 (6 bases). The CDR3 length is 16 residues. From germline, CDR1 is SGHRS and CDR2 YFSETQ. The germline V and J ends were trimmed by 0 bases and 2 bases, with 14 bases remaining between them. CDR3 region: CASSLAQGTGNTEAFF. In nucleotides, the CDR3 is TGCGCCAGCAGCTTGGCTCAGGGGACGGGAAACACTGAAGCTTTCTTT.

V usage is TRBV9 and J usage is TRBJ2-7; 11 positions match TRBD2. Per germline, CDR1 SGDLS and CDR2 YYNGEE. Trimming at V came to 0 bases and at J to 3 bases, leaving 2 bases not matched to a gene. This CDR3 has 15 residues. CDR3 residues: CASSVEGTSGYEQYF. The CDR3 DNA reads as TGTGCCAGCAGCGTAGAAGGGACTAGCGGCTACGAGCAGTACTTC.

This clone was found once. The genes are TRBV9 and TRBJ2-2, with 9 bases lining up with TRBD2. Germline V lookup: CDR1 SGDLS, CDR2 YYNGEE. This CDR3 region has 16 residues. Trimming at V came to 2 bases and at J to 0 bases, leaving 2 bases not matched to a gene. CDR3 region: CASSVTSGPNTGELFF. DNA of the CDR3: TGTGCCAGCAGCGTTACTAGCGGGCCGAACACCGGGGAGCTGTTTTTT.

This sequence joins TRBV10-2 and TRBJ1-2, with 8 bases that match TRBD1. Germline loops: CDR1 WSHSY, CDR2 SAAADI. The CDR3 totals 15 residues. Trimming cost V 4 bases and J 3 bases; bases outside gene matches: 7. The CDR3 DNA sequence: TGCGCCAGCAGTGGGGCCGGACAGGGTGACTATGGCTACACCTTC. Translating gives CASSGAGQGDYGYTF.

J is TRBJ1-4 and V is TRBV25-1; no clear D gene. V shed 2 bases and J shed 0 bases, with 7 bases lying between them. CDR1 and CDR2 (germline): MGHDK, SYGVNS. The CDR3 has 15 residues. The CDR3 sequence is CASSEAGATNEKLFF. CDR3 nucleotide sequence: TGTGCCAGCAGTGAAGCGGGTGCAACTAATGAAAAACTGTTTTTT.

The chain recombines TRBV13 with TRBJ2-3; the match to TRBD2 covers 14 bases. Unmatched junction bases numbered 7, after V lost 5 bases and J lost 0 bases. Germline CDR1 and CDR2: PRHDT and FYEKMQ (reference sequence). This CDR3 comprises 18 residues. The CDR3 DNA follows: TGTGCCAGCAGCGCCGGACTAGCGGGAGGTCTAAGCACAGATACGCAGTATTTT. It specifies CASSAGLAGGLSTDTQYF.

The rearrangement uses TRBV6-1 and TRBJ2-7, with 11 bases fitting TRBD1. Trimming removed 6 bases from V and 7 bases from J; junction bases left unmatched: 8. The germline V gene has CDR1 MNHNS and CDR2 SASEGT. This CDR3 has 14 amino acids. The DNA for the CDR3 is TGTGCCAGCAGACCCGGACAGGGGGCGGGAGAGCAGTACTTC. This translates into CASRPGQGAGEQYF.

The CDR3 DNA is TGTGCCATCCGGCCGTTCGAGCCCGGGTCCTACGAGCAGTACTTC. As protein: CAIRPFEPGSYEQYF. The chain combines TRBV6-1 with TRBJ2-7; D not certain. Trimming stripped 10 bases from V and 1 base from J, with 20 bases between. Germline V gives CDR1 MNHNS, CDR2 SASEGT. The CDR3 is made up of 15 amino acids.

The rearrangement uses TRBV7-6 and TRBJ1-1, with 10 nucleotides matching TRBD1. The germline CDR1 and CDR2 sequences are SGHVS and FNYEAQ. Trimming took 3 bases from V and 4 from J; bases not matched to a gene: 5. This CDR3 spans 15 amino acids. CDR3 DNA: TGTGCCAGCAGCTTGGGACAGGGGTGGGGCACTGAAGCTTTCTTT. Protein product: CASSLGQGWGTEAFF.

The chain combines TRBV4-3 with TRBJ1-1; D not resolved. CDR1 LGHNA and CDR2 YSLEER come from the germline V gene. V was shortened by 0 bases and J by 5 bases, with 22 bases between the two germline ends. This CDR3 comprises 18 residues. The CDR3 protein is CASSQDEGGEAGMTEAFF. CDR3 sequence (DNA): TGCGCCAGCAGCCAAGATGAGGGCGGCGAAGCTGGGATGACTGAAGCTTTCTTT.

This chain uses TRBV15 with TRBJ1-6, with a weak D call TRBD1 (5 bases). Germline V gene sequence: CDR1 LNHNV, CDR2 YYDKDF (reference sequence). The CDR3 runs to 17 residues. V shed 0 bases and J shed 10 bases, with 19 bases lying between them. The CDR3 is CATSRDFPPSGSSPLHF. In DNA form, the CDR3 reads TGTGCCACCAGCAGAGATTTCCCTCCCTCAGGGTCCTCACCCCTCCACTTT.

This chain joins TRBV7-9 and TRBJ1-2, with 8 bases aligning to TRBD1. The CDR3 contains 15 residues. The germline gives CDR1 SEHNR, CDR2 FQNEAQ (reference sequence). V trimming: 4 bases; J trimming: 2 bases; junction bases outside the gene matches: 6. In nucleotides, the CDR3 is TGTGCCAGCAGCTCAGGGACAGGTAGAAACTATGGCTACACCTTC. Its translation: CASSSGTGRNYGYTF.

The chain links TRBV6-4 to TRBJ1-6, with 9 bases that match TRBD1. Trimming cost V 6 bases and J 6 bases; bases outside gene matches: 3. This CDR3 has 14 amino acids. Germline V gene data show CDR1 as MRHNA and CDR2 as SNTAGT. CDR3: CASSEGQGNSPLHF. Here the CDR3 DNA reads TGTGCCAGCAGCGAGGGACAGGGTAATTCACCCCTCCACTTT.